Shown below are 20 T cell receptor beta chains from a single sample sequenced in a study of CD8+CD57+ T cells in acquired aplastic anemia. All sequencing subjects had displayed CD8+CD57+ cell expansion on flow cytometry. The template used for profiling TCR beta VDJ and CDR3 was genomic DNA. One entry per CDR3 protein, called by TCRdb with MiXCR from the reads. Here the sample spans around 50,000 distinct CDR3 sequences, roughly three fifths being singletons. Sequencing was carried out using sorted CD4+, CD8+, or CD8+CD57+ T cells (not recorded which) from PBMCs. The receptors stem from a human donor with aplastic anemia.

Concerning this clonotype itself: The junction and the germline gene differ at one end; a read error may be behind it. The V call is TRBV11-1, the J call TRBJ2-3; weak D call: TRBD1 (6 bases). In germline, CDR1 is SGHAT, CDR2 FQDESV (reference sequence). The CDR3 is 15 amino acids. The CDR3 coding sequence is TGTGTCAGCAGCTTCCTAGGGGGTGAGTCGGATACGCAGTATTTT. It codes for CVSSFLGGESDTQYF.

Notes on this clonotype: A read error may account for a junction end that differs from germline. The chain has TRBV24-1 and TRBJ1-2; unclear D gene. Germline values: CDR1 KGHDR, CDR2 SFDVKD. The CDR3 length is 13 residues. The CDR3 spells CTTSDSSRNGYNF. DNA of the CDR3: TGTACCACCAGTGATTCCTCTAGGAATGGCTACAACTTC.

The V and J genes are TRBV7-9 and TRBJ2-1; no reliable D call. The CDR3 totals 12 residues. CDR1 and CDR2 from the germline V gene are SEHNR and FQNEAQ (reference sequence). The V and J ends lost 6 bases and 5 bases respectively, with 8 bases between them. CDR3 DNA: TGTGCCAGCAGAACTGGCGACAATGAGCAGTTCTTC. It translates to CASRTGDNEQFF.

To note about this clonotype: In this CDR3 the conserved last residue, phenylalanine or tryptophan, is missing, so a read error is likely. The chain carries TRBV6-1 and TRBJ1-5; D call uncertain. The CDR3 has 13 amino acids. Germline CDR1 reads MNHNS; CDR2 reads SASEGT. This CDR3 is CAISTHSNQPQHL. CDR3 DNA: TGTGCCATCAGTACCCATAGCAATCAGCCCCAGCATCTT.

V usage is TRBV10-3 and J usage is TRBJ2-1; no clear D. Trimming cost V 3 bases and J 0 bases, with 6 bases left between them. The CDR3 runs 14 residues. CDR1 and CDR2 from the germline V gene are ENHRY and SYGVKD. The DNA of the CDR3 is TGTGCCATCAGTGACCCGGGCTCCTACAATGAGCAGTTCTTC. This sequence encodes CAISDPGSYNEQFF.

V is TRBV10-2 and J is TRBJ1-5, with 7 bases identical to TRBD1. This CDR3 region has 15 residues. Germline loops: CDR1 WSHSY, CDR2 SAAADI. The ends lost 7 bases at V and 4 bases at J; junction bases unmatched: 10. The CDR3 nucleotides are TGCGCCAGCAATCCCAGGGGGGCCCTAAATCAGCCCCAGCATTTT. Encoded protein: CASNPRGALNQPQHF.

This clonotype was seen repeatedly, ten times or more. The chain recombines TRBV20-1 with TRBJ2-1; 13 bases agree with TRBD2. Unmatched junction bases numbered 10, after V lost 5 bases and J lost 9 bases. The CDR3 is 15 amino acids. CDR1 is DFQATT and CDR2 is SNEGSKA in the germline V gene (reference sequence). The CDR3 bases are TGCAGTGCTGAAACGGGACTAGCGGGGTTGAGTGAGCAGTTCTTC. It specifies CSAETGLAGLSEQFF.

The V gene is TRBV10-3, the J gene TRBJ2-7, with 7 bases aligning to TRBD2. The CDR3 extends over 12 amino acids. The trim removed 10 bases at V and 0 bases at J, leaving 3 bases unmatched. CDR1 is ENHRY, CDR2 SYGVKD, per germline. CDR3 amino acids: CASGGTSYEQYF. The DNA for the CDR3 is TGTGCCAGCGGGGGTACCTCCTACGAGCAGTACTTC.

In this sample, this clonotype turned up many times. The J gene is TRBJ2-1, the V gene TRBV3-1; perhaps D is TRBD1 or TRBD2 (5 bases each). Germline assignment: CDR1 LGHDT and CDR2 YNNKEL (reference sequence). This CDR3 region has 16 residues. The V and J ends lost 4 bases and 2 bases respectively, with 15 bases between them. CDR3 protein: CASSPRGSATYNEQFF. The CDR3 DNA sequence: TGTGCCAGCAGCCCTAGGGGTAGCGCTACCTACAATGAGCAGTTCTTC.

CDR3 DNA sequence: TGTGCCAGCAGGGCCGGGACAACCATGAACACTGAAGCTTTCTTT. Translated: CASRAGTTMNTEAFF. The chain is built from TRBV19 and TRBJ1-1; perhaps TRBD1 as D (6 bases). V was trimmed by 9 bases and J by 0 bases, leaving 17 bases between them. From germline, CDR1 is LNHDA and CDR2 SQIVND (reference sequence). This CDR3 contains 15 residues.

On this clonotype itself: The junction and the germline gene differ at one end; a read error may be behind it. The rearrangement links TRBV24-1 to TRBJ1-1, with a possible D match to TRBD1 (5 bases). This CDR3 spans 15 amino acids. Per germline, CDR1 KGHDR and CDR2 SFDVKD. CDR3 sequence (DNA): TGTGCCGCCCGGGACGGCCGGTTGGGCAACACTGAAGCTTCCTTT. Its protein product is CAARDGRLGNTEASF.

This clonotype was found many times. The V call is TRBV9, the J call TRBJ1-2; no definite D call. V was cut by 1 base and J by 1 base, with 5 bases left in between. Germline-derived CDR1 and CDR2 are SGDLS and YYNGEE. The CDR3 loop spans 13 amino acids. This CDR3 reads CASSVRDNYGYTF. Written as DNA, the CDR3 is TGTGCCAGCAGCGTAAGGGATAACTATGGCTACACCTTC.

The V gene is TRBV10-3, the J gene TRBJ2-1; no clear D. Trimming left V 7 bases short and J 0 bases short, with 13 bases between. The CDR3 covers 15 residues. The V gene's germline CDR1 is ENHRY and CDR2 SYGVKD. The CDR3 nucleotides are TGTGCCATCACCTCGGACCCTGGCTCCTACAATGAGCAGTTCTTC. Its translation: CAITSDPGSYNEQFF.

This clonotype was seen at least ten times. The chain is built from TRBV5-1 and TRBJ2-3; no definite D call. Deletions cut 9 bases from V and 1 base from J, with 15 bases between. Germline-derived CDR1 and CDR2 are SGHRS and YFSETQ. The CDR3 extends over 14 amino acids. This CDR3 is CATNLGSRTDTQYF. CDR3 in DNA: TGCGCCACCAATTTAGGATCCCGCACAGATACGCAGTATTTT.

This clonotype came up many times. The chain carries TRBV7-9 and TRBJ1-1; the match to TRBD1 covers 8 bases. The V gene end was trimmed by 5 bases and the J gene end by 3 bases; junction bases not matched to a gene: 14. From germline, CDR1 is SEHNR and CDR2 FQNEAQ (reference sequence). This CDR3 region has 17 residues. The CDR3 bases are TGTGCCAGCAGCCCTTTCGACAGGGGAGGGAGGTACACTGAAGCTTTCTTT. This gives the protein CASSPFDRGGRYTEAFF.

The J gene is TRBJ2-7, the V gene TRBV25-1; D is undetermined. The germline V and J ends were trimmed by 5 bases and 5 bases, with 13 bases remaining between them. In germline, CDR1 is MGHDK, CDR2 SYGVNS. CDR3 length equals 13 residues. The CDR3 region is CASSPTHENEQYF. CDR3 DNA: TGTGCCAGCAGTCCAACTCACGAAAACGAGCAGTACTTC.

Many counts were recorded for this clonotype. V is TRBV19 and J is TRBJ1-5, with D possibly matching TRBD1 (6 bases). The CDR3 has 19 residues. Germline values: CDR1 LNHDA, CDR2 SQIVND (reference sequence). The V end was cut by 1 base, the J end by 1 base, with 20 bases between. The DNA of the CDR3 is TGTGCCAGTAGTATAGCGAGACAGGTTATCGGTGGGAGCAATCAGCCCCAGCATTTT. Its translation: CASSIARQVIGGSNQPQHF.

V gene TRBV4-1 combines with J gene TRBJ2-7; D remains unclear. Germline loops: CDR1 MGHRA, CDR2 YSYEKL. The CDR3 length is 15 residues. The V gene lost 2 bases and the J gene lost 3 bases, with 14 bases spanning the gap. CDR3 nucleotides: TGCGCCAGCAGCCAATACTACTCCAATGGCTACGAGCAGTACTTC. Translation gives CASSQYYSNGYEQYF.

The chain combines TRBV29-1 with TRBJ2-5; D assignment may be TRBD1 or TRBD2 (7 bases each). The CDR3 contains 13 residues. The germline V gene has CDR1 SQVTM and CDR2 ANQGSEA. Trimming removed 4 bases at V and 5 bases at J, with 14 bases between. The CDR3 here is CSVGNRGGETQYF. In DNA form, the CDR3 reads TGCAGCGTTGGAAACAGGGGAGGGGAGACCCAGTACTTC.

This clonotype is labeled medium-sized. The chain joins TRBV10-3 to TRBJ2-7, with 7 bases fitting TRBD1. The CDR3 covers 16 residues. J lost 1 base, V lost 6 bases, and 12 bases had no gene match. CDR1 and CDR2 (germline): ENHRY, SYGVKD. The CDR3 reads CAISTESGTVSYEQYF. The CDR3 DNA sequence: TGTGCCATCAGCACAGAATCCGGGACAGTGTCCTACGAGCAGTACTTC.